This TCR beta chain stems from a study of cytomegalovirus exposure and HLA in healthy donors. From germline, CDR1 is SGHAT and CDR2 FQNNGV. With V trimmed by 4 bases and J by 1 base, 7 bases remained unmatched. The CDR3 totals 18 residues. Use of 60 Vbeta and 13 Jbeta primers characterized the PCR. Measured with immunoSEQ multiplex PCR; TCRdb has only the in-frame clones, and not every one. Seen here are approximately 81,000 clones, 70% to 85% observed once, and the top ten hold 3%. Remarks on this clone: Its antigen remains unknown.

Overall study findings and caveats: Later findings reportedly placed an Asian-associated ancestry cluster below the approximately 670-donor mean for N-insertions. The authors confirmed in vitro that a few CMV-associated chains were specific for CMV antigens.

This chain links TRBV11-2 with TRBJ2-1, with 13 bases identical to TRBD2. The sequencing sample was made of PBMCs. This clonotype was sampled from a man aged 45-65 years in good health and CMV-seropositive. The DNA for the CDR3 is TGTGCCAGCAGCTACCCTAGGACTAGCGGGAGATCCTACAATGAGCAGTTCTTC. Its translation: CASSYPRTSGRSYNEQFF.